The sequence of this T cell receptor beta chain was determined in a study of shared clonotypes between healthy human individuals. Broader study findings: For sorted subsets, rarefaction showed incomplete sequencing despite large depth.

Notes on this clone: Its cognate antigen is unknown.

The protocol was immunoSEQ multiplex PCR, while the TCRdb copy is restricted to in-frame clones and leaves out a portion. The sample gives approximately 350,000 clones, 74% of which show up once; over 9% is in the top ten. Donation came from healthy HIV-negative adults that had no recent acute infections or vaccinations. It was into CD45RA+ naive and CD45RA-negative memory subsets that the CD4+ cells were split. The CDR3 extends over 11 amino acids. With 3 bases removed from V and 8 bases from J, the gap between germline ends came to 5 bases. The germline CDR1 and CDR2 sequences are SNHLY and FYNNEI.

The chain has TRBV2 and TRBJ2-1; no definite D call. The source material was memory CD4+ T cells sorted from blood. Subset defined: CD45RA-negative fraction. The source of this sequence is a man aged 25-45 years in good health. As DNA, the CDR3 is TGTGCCAGCAGTGATCCCGATGAGCAGTTCTTC. This translates into CASSDPDEQFF.